The TCR beta chain described here comes from a study of T cells in Graves' hyperthyroidism and ophthalmopathy. The investigators amplified TCR beta CDR3 regions from RNA transcripts. HTBI primers were the set used in a first-round RT-PCR of the TCR CDR3. Using its own MiXCR run on the multiplex PCR reads, TCRdb lists one record per CDR3 protein. The sample lists hundreds of thousands of distinct CDR3 sequences, roughly 15% occurring once. This clonotype was seen many times. The V gene's germline CDR1 is SGHKS and CDR2 YYEKEE (reference sequence). V was clipped by 4 bases and J by 5 bases, with 30 bases between them. The CDR3 has 19 residues.

The source is a woman aged 18-29 years with Graves' ophthalmopathy. The genes are TRBV5-5 and TRBJ1-1, with D maybe TRBD1 (6 bases). Sequenced input: blood. This CDR3 reads CASSTEEPKRGAVRTEAFF. CDR3 coding DNA: TGTGCCAGCAGCACCGAAGAACCCAAACGGGGGGCAGTAAGGACTGAAGCTTTCTTT. Combining the CDR3 with reference TRBV5-5 and TRBJ1-1 gives the whole variable domain DAGVTQSPTHLIKTRGQQVTLRCSPISGHKSVSWYQQVLGQGPQFIFQYYEKEERGRGNFPDRFSARQFPNYSSELNVNALLLGDSALYLCASSTEEPKRGAVRTEAFFGQGTRLTVV.